This TCR beta chain was retrieved from a study of regulatory T cells in long-lasting Graves disease. Study-wide findings and caveats: There were preferences for TRBV28, TRBJ1-2 and TRBJ2-5 in persistent disease.

With respect to this clonotype: Its antigen is as yet unknown.

Time point specified: persistent/refractory GD, antithyroid drugs over 5 years with positive TRAb. There was RNA extracted from PBMCs, and the TCR library was made from it. According to the study, TCR beta libraries were built with iRepertoire HTBI primers and CDR3-region Arm-PCR. TCRdb processed the multiplex PCR reads anew with MiXCR; each CDR3 protein has one entry. The sample includes about 290,000 distinct CDR3 sequences, around a fifth of them seen just once. Trimming removed 4 bases from V and 1 base from J, with 11 bases in between. Germline loops: CDR1 DFQATT, CDR2 SNEGSKA (reference sequence). The CDR3 sequence is 13 residues long.

Here the sequenced sample was peripheral blood mononuclear cells (PBMCs), taken when the disease was refractory, from a patient treated with antithyroid drugs. This TCR derives from a female donor with Graves disease. The rearrangement links TRBV20-1 to TRBJ2-7; D may correspond to TRBD1 or TRBD2 (5 bases each). CDR3 nucleotide sequence: TGCAGTGCTATCCGGGACGGTTCCTACGAGCAGTACTTC. Amino acid sequence: CSAIRDGSYEQYF.